There are a few counts of the clone carrying this T cell receptor beta chain. Its antigen is unknown. The sort gate was single viable CD3+CD4+CD8-CD45RO+ cells for memory CD4+ T cells. Total CD4+ T cells were enriched by CD4 positive selection. Per the germline V gene, CDR1 is MDHEN and CDR2 is SYDVKM. The CDR3 extends over 10 amino acids. The ends were cut back, 7 bases at V and 0 bases at J, with 0 bases in the middle. Generated by immunoSEQ multiplex PCR, the TCRdb table keeps only in-frame clones and is missing some. Of some 87,000 clones listed, approximately 80% are singletons. The entry originates in a study of memory CD4+ T cells and cytomegalovirus serostatus. Study-level background: Healthy Belgian adult donors included roughly nine CMV-positive and some 24 CMV-negative people.

Findings and limits, study-wide: The CMV-associated TCR signature appears largely within the CD4+ memory repertoire.

Sequenced sample: memory CD4+ T cells from blood. The genes are TRBV28 and TRBJ1-1; D gene unclear. This TCR derives from an adult in good health and CMV-seropositive. This CDR3 is CASMNTEAFF. CDR3 DNA sequence: TGTGCCAGCATGAACACTGAAGCTTTCTTT.